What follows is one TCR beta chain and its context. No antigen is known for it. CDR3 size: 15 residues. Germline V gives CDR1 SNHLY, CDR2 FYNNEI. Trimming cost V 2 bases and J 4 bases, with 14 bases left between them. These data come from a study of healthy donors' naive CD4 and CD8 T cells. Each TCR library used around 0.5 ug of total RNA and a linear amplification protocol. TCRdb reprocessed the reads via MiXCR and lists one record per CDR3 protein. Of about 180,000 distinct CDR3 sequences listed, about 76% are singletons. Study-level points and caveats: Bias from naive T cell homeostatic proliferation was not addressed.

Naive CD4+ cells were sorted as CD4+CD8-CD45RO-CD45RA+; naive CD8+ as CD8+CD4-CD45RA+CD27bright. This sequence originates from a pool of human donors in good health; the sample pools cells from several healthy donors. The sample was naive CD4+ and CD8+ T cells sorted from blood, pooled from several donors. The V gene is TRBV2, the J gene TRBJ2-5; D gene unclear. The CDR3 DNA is TGTGCCAGCAGTGAAACCCCCACTCCTCGAGAGACCCAGTACTTC. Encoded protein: CASSETPTPRETQYF.